A single T cell receptor beta chain is shown here with its context. Its antigen is not identified. These data are taken from a study of neoadjuvant anti-PD-1 for oral cavity cancer. Study results and caveats: After neoadjuvant nivolumab, PBMC T cell clonality was significantly higher in non-responders than responders.

The data were produced by immunoSEQ multiplex PCR, yet TCRdb's version contains in-frame clones alone and is incomplete. In the table there are roughly 60,000 clones, under 85% of which are singletons. V was trimmed by 2 bases and J by 8 bases, leaving 15 bases between them. Germline assignment: CDR1 KGHSH and CDR2 LQKENI. This CDR3 contains 14 residues. This TCR was sampled from a person aged 40 to 85 with oral cavity squamous cell carcinoma. The sample in question was PBMCs, obtained before nivolumab (anti-PD-1) treatment. The V gene is TRBV18, the J gene TRBJ1-2; a weak D match, TRBD1 (6 bases). The CDR3 nucleotides are TGTGCCAGCTCACCAATTCGGGAGGGACAAGGCTACACCTTC. It yields the protein CASSPIREGQGYTF.